The sequence of this T cell receptor (beta chain) was determined in a study of cytomegalovirus exposure and HLA in healthy donors. The sample holds a few counts of this clone. Generated by immunoSEQ multiplex PCR, the TCRdb table keeps only in-frame clones and is missing some. The sample yields roughly 200,000 clones, about nine tenths seen once. CDR1 is SQVTM and CDR2 is ANQGSEA in the germline V gene. V lost 6 bases, J lost 5 bases, and 5 bases stayed unmatched. The CDR3 loop spans 12 amino acids. The sample consisted of PBMCs. The rearrangement joins TRBV29-1 to TRBJ1-1, with 8 bases that match TRBD1. The sequence derives from a man younger than 45 in good health and CMV-seropositive. CDR3 nucleotides: TGCAGCGTGGAAACAGGGGGTACTGAAGCTTTCTTT. This codes for CSVETGGTEAFF.